This T cell receptor (beta chain) was profiled in a study of cytomegalovirus exposure and HLA in healthy donors. Study information: Among the roughly 370 genotyped donors, 65% to 85% were placed in the Caucasian-associated ancestry cluster. Study observations and caveats: Investigators reported 164 TCR beta chains as tied to cytomegalovirus. Later analysis reportedly placed an Asian-associated ancestry cluster below the roughly 700-donor mean in N-insertions. Both high specificity and high sensitivity reportedly marked the classifier's diagnosis of cytomegalovirus status.

The length of the CDR3 is 15 residues. Germline V gene lookup returns CDR1 SGHRS and CDR2 YFSETQ. PCR involved 60 Vbeta and 13 Jbeta primers. Assay used: immunoSEQ multiplex PCR; TCRdb lists only in-frame clones, some missing. The profile shows approximately 110,000 clones, roughly 80% of them singletons. This clone was observed a few times. The antigen is undetermined. An end of the junction does not agree with germline; a read error may underlie this. The same CDR3 also results from other DNA sequences found in this sample. The sequenced sample was PBMCs. The V and J genes are TRBV5-1 and TRBJ1-6; 11 nucleotides line up with TRBD1. The TCR comes from a woman aged 40-49 years in good health and CMV-seropositive. CDR3 amino acids: CASSLGGQGDSPLHF. CDR3 bases: TGCGCCAGTAGCTTGGGGGGACAGGGGGATTCACCCCTCCACTTT. Filled out from reference TRBV5-1 and TRBJ1-6, the complete variable domain reads KAGVTQTPRYLIKTRGQQVTLSCSPISGHRSVSWYQQTPGQGLQFLFEYFSETQRNKGNFPGRFSGRQFSNSRSEMNVSTLELGDSALYLCASSLGGQGDSPLHFGNGTRLTVT.